A single sample is the source of the 29 T cell receptor beta chains below, sequenced in a study of quantifying T cell responses using KT2 cells. Study-wide background: RNA was reverse transcribed with TCR alpha and beta constant-region primers.

An oligo carrying a UMI was ligated to the cDNA 3' end. First-round PCR used 4 to 5 cycles and beta primers RC1.1 and RC1.2 covering TRBC1 and TRBC2. TCRdb re-called the UMI-ligation and nested PCR reads with MiXCR, one entry per CDR3 protein. The sample shows 60,000 or so distinct CDR3 sequences, approximately 13% of them seen only once. Sequencing was performed on PBMCs spiked with cells of the T cell clone KT2. All receptors come from a human donor.

This clonotype was seen a few times. The V and J genes are TRBV9 and TRBJ2-5, with 7 bases matching TRBD1. The length of the CDR3 is 15 residues. With V trimmed by 0 bases and J by 2 bases, 4 bases remained unmatched. Germline CDR1 reads SGDLS; CDR2 reads YYNGEE. In DNA, the CDR3 is TGTGCCAGCAGCGTAGAAGGGACAGCACAAGAGACCCAGTACTTC. Its translation is CASSVEGTAQETQYF.

This clonotype occurred a few times. The V gene is TRBV20-1, the J gene TRBJ2-1; D not certain. Germline loops: CDR1 DFQATT, CDR2 SNEGSKA (reference sequence). V shed 4 bases and J shed 4 bases, with 5 bases lying between them. This CDR3 contains 11 residues. The CDR3 DNA follows: TGCAGTGCTATCGGGTACAATGAGCAGTTCTTC. Protein product: CSAIGYNEQFF.

The chain is built from TRBV4-1 and TRBJ1-2; 7 nucleotides agree with TRBD1. Trimming cost V 2 bases and J 5 bases; bases outside gene matches: 14. The CDR3 totals 17 residues. Germline loops: CDR1 MGHRA, CDR2 YSYEKL. The CDR3 nucleotides are TGCGCCAGCAGCCAACAGCAGGTTGTAGGGGGCGCGTATGGCTACACCTTC. Its protein is CASSQQQVVGGAYGYTF.

The rearrangement joins TRBV5-6 to TRBJ2-5; TRBD1 matches 7 bases. The CDR3 sequence is 16 residues long. Trimming at V came to 0 bases and at J to 0 bases, leaving 5 bases not matched to a gene. In germline, CDR1 is SGHDT, CDR2 YYEEEE. CDR3 residues: CASSLGIGQDQETQYF. The CDR3 DNA reads TGTGCCAGCAGCTTGGGGATCGGACAGGACCAAGAGACCCAGTACTTC.

This clonotype was seen only a few times. V gene TRBV15 combines with J gene TRBJ2-4, with D perhaps TRBD1 (5 bases). This CDR3 has 16 residues. Per germline, CDR1 LNHNV and CDR2 YYDKDF (reference sequence). V shed 5 bases and J shed 0 bases, with 14 bases lying between them. The CDR3 coding sequence is TGTGCCACCAGCGGGGTGACAGCTTTAGCCAAAAACATTCAGTACTTC. Protein: CATSGVTALAKNIQYF.

This clonotype has at least ten counts. V usage is TRBV20-1 and J usage is TRBJ2-1, with a weak D call TRBD1 (5 bases). CDR1 is DFQATT and CDR2 is SNEGSKA in the germline V gene (reference sequence). Trimming took off 1 base at V and 1 base at J, with 26 bases between the two ends. The CDR3 is 20 amino acids. The CDR3 DNA reads as TGCAGTGCTAGAGTTCTCACGCCCAGGGTCCCCAAGGGGTCCTACAATGAGCAGTTCTTC. Protein product: CSARVLTPRVPKGSYNEQFF.

This clonotype was observed a few times. The chain combines TRBV20-1 with TRBJ2-5; 10 bases line up with TRBD1. V gave up 2 bases and J gave up 0 bases; unmatched junction bases: 3. From germline, CDR1 is DFQATT and CDR2 SNEGSKA (reference sequence). This CDR3 contains 15 residues. The DNA for the CDR3 is TGCAGTGCTAGACCGGGACAGGGGTACCAAGAGACCCAGTACTTC. Amino acids: CSARPGQGYQETQYF.

This clonotype showed up just a few times. J is TRBJ1-6 and V is TRBV6-5, with a weak D call TRBD1 (5 bases). V was trimmed by 4 bases and J by 4 bases, leaving 17 bases between them. Germline V gene data show CDR1 as MNHEY and CDR2 as SVGAGI. There are 17 residues in the CDR3. This CDR3 reads CASSWTVPGGYNSPLHF. DNA for the CDR3: TGTGCCAGCAGTTGGACGGTCCCGGGGGGGTATAATTCACCCCTCCACTTT.

This clonotype showed up just a few times. The chain couples TRBV24-1 to TRBJ2-7; 11 positions agree with TRBD1. Germline V lookup: CDR1 KGHDR, CDR2 SFDVKD. V lost 8 bases, J lost 1 base, and 9 bases stayed unmatched. CDR3 length: 16 residues. The CDR3 reads CATNTGQGARSYEQYF. The CDR3 DNA follows: TGTGCCACCAACACCGGACAGGGGGCAAGATCCTACGAGCAGTACTTC.

This clonotype was observed a handful of times. The chain recombines TRBV27 with TRBJ2-7, with D perhaps matching TRBD2 (7 bases). Trimming removed 4 bases from V and 2 bases from J, with 12 bases in between. The CDR3 contains 14 residues. Germline values: CDR1 MNHEY, CDR2 SMNVEV (reference sequence). For the CDR3, the DNA is TGTGCCAGCAGTTACGGGGGGCGGACCTACGAGCAGTACTTC. It yields the protein CASSYGGRTYEQYF.

About this clonotype: A much larger clone sits a single nucleotide away, making a read error possible. Lacking the conserved final phenylalanine or tryptophan, this CDR3 likely reflects a read error. The rearrangement links TRBV4-2 to TRBJ2-6; D not resolved. This CDR3 has 17 amino acids. V lost 1 base to trimming and J lost 4 bases, with 14 bases between them. Germline V CDR1 and CDR2: LGHNA, YNFKEQ. CDR3 in DNA: TGTGCCAGCAGCCAAGGAGTAACAGTTGACGGGGCCAACGTCCTGACTGTC. Translated, it gives CASSQGVTVDGANVLTV.

This clonotype was seen repeatedly, ten times or more. The rearrangement joins TRBV20-1 to TRBJ2-7; TRBD1 or TRBD2 may be the D gene (5 bases each). Germline loops: CDR1 DFQATT, CDR2 SNEGSKA (reference sequence). The CDR3 loop spans 12 amino acids. Trimming removed 7 bases from V and 7 bases from J, with 17 bases in between. CDR3 in DNA: TGCAGTGGAAAACGGGACCGAAGTGAGCAGTACTTC. As protein: CSGKRDRSEQYF.

Only a few counts were recorded for this clonotype. The V call is TRBV5-1, the J call TRBJ1-6; 7 bases match TRBD1. J gave up 5 bases and V 1 base, and 6 bases lay outside the gene matches. The CDR3 has 16 residues. Germline CDR1 SGHRS, CDR2 YFSETQ. The CDR3 protein is CASSLSGGKNNSPLHF. The CDR3 DNA follows: TGCGCCAGCAGCTTGTCAGGGGGGAAGAATAATTCACCCCTCCACTTT.

The sample holds a few counts of this clonotype. The chain links TRBV24-1 to TRBJ2-6, with D possibly matching TRBD2 (6 bases). Trimming cost V 2 bases and J 1 base, with 11 bases left between them. The V gene's germline CDR1 is KGHDR and CDR2 SFDVKD. This CDR3 contains 17 residues. CDR3 in DNA: TGTGCCACCAGTGATTCCGCCGGGGGTTCTGGGGCCAACGTCCTGACTTTC. This sequence encodes CATSDSAGGSGANVLTF.

In its sample, this clonotype was seen a few times. This chain connects TRBV4-2 to TRBJ1-2; TRBD1 is a possible D gene (5 bases). V shed 5 bases and J shed 3 bases, with 22 bases lying between them. CDR1 and CDR2 from the germline V gene are LGHNA and YNFKEQ. CDR3 size: 17 residues. The CDR3 DNA reads TGTGCCAGCAGCTCCTCCCCCGGGGGAGTAGAGGACTATGGCTACACCTTC. Residues: CASSSSPGGVEDYGYTF.

At least ten counts were recorded for this clonotype. The chain's CDR3 is CASRGASSGNTIYF. The CDR3 DNA sequence: TGTGCCAGCAGGGGAGCGAGCTCTGGAAACACCATATATTTT. This sequence joins TRBV27 and TRBJ1-3, with no clear D. The V gene's germline CDR1 is MNHEY and CDR2 SMNVEV (reference sequence). The CDR3 is 14 residues long. V was clipped by 6 bases and J by 0 bases, with 9 bases between them.

The sample holds a few counts of this clonotype. The chain is built from TRBV6-4 and TRBJ2-1; D may be TRBD1 (5 bases). Between the trimmed V and J ends, which lost 0 bases and 9 bases, there was a span of 18 bases. The germline V gene has CDR1 MRHNA and CDR2 SNTAGT. There are 16 residues in the CDR3. The CDR3 region is CASSDSPNVGHGEQFF. The CDR3 nucleotides are TGTGCCAGCAGTGACTCTCCAAACGTGGGGCATGGTGAGCAGTTCTTC.

V usage is TRBV27 and J usage is TRBJ2-5; D perhaps matches TRBD1 (5 bases). CDR3 length: 16 residues. Trimming pared 3 bases from V and 9 bases from J, leaving 23 bases between. Germline V gene sequence: CDR1 MNHEY, CDR2 SMNVEV (reference sequence). Here the CDR3 DNA reads TGTGCCAGCAGTTTTGGGGAAGGGGCTCCCCCCAGGGCCCAGTACTTC. Its protein is CASSFGEGAPPRAQYF.

V and J are TRBV15 and TRBJ2-5; D may be TRBD1 (6 bases). The CDR3 is 15 amino acids. V dropped 2 bases and J dropped 2 bases, with 12 bases sitting between them. Germline values: CDR1 LNHNV, CDR2 YYDKDF (reference sequence). The DNA of the CDR3 is TGTGCCACCAGCAGAACGTCGACAGGTCAAGAGACCCAGTACTTC. Its protein product is CATSRTSTGQETQYF.

In its sample, this clonotype was seen a few times. The V and J genes are TRBV7-8 and TRBJ2-6; the D gene could be TRBD1 or TRBD2 (5 bases each). Trimming removed 6 bases at V and 4 bases at J, with 13 bases between. CDR1 is SGHVS and CDR2 is FQNEAQ in the germline V gene. The CDR3 covers 15 residues. The CDR3 loop is CASRSTGGGANVLTF. CDR3 DNA sequence: TGTGCCAGCAGATCAACAGGCGGGGGGGCCAACGTCCTGACTTTC.

In this sample, this clonotype turned up many times. V gene TRBV23-1 combines with J gene TRBJ1-5, with D possibly being TRBD1 (6 bases). TRBV23-1 belongs to the ORF category, with a function that is uncertain. The CDR3 consists of 14 residues. The V end lost 2 bases, the J end lost 6 bases, and 11 bases lay between the germline ends. The CDR3 spells CASSQSQGLQPQHF. In nucleotides, the CDR3 is TGCGCCAGCAGTCAAAGTCAGGGGCTTCAGCCCCAGCATTTT.

This clonotype was recorded at least ten times. This chain joins TRBV20-1 and TRBJ1-5; tentatively, D is TRBD1 (6 bases). V dropped 4 bases and J dropped 7 bases, with 14 bases sitting between them. The CDR3 is 13 amino acids. Germline V gene sequence: CDR1 DFQATT, CDR2 SNEGSKA (reference sequence). CDR3 residues: CSAKGQSRQPQHF. The CDR3 DNA sequence: TGCAGTGCTAAAGGACAGAGTAGACAGCCCCAGCATTTT.

CDR3 nucleotides: TGTGCCTGGAATCGGGGTGGCTATGGCTACACCTTC. Translated: CAWNRGGYGYTF. The chain uses TRBV30 and TRBJ1-2; D unresolved. The CDR3 contains 12 residues. The V gene lost 4 bases and the J gene lost 4 bases, with 10 bases spanning the gap. Germline CDR1 and CDR2: GTSNPN and SVGIG (reference sequence).

The sample holds a few counts of this clonotype. V usage is TRBV2 and J usage is TRBJ2-7, with 9 bases matching TRBD1. Germline trimming cut 8 bases from V and 7 bases from J; bases unmatched to any gene: 6. This CDR3 is 12 amino acids long. Germline assignment: CDR1 SNHLY and CDR2 FYNNEI. CDR3 sequence: CASGNRGREQYF. The CDR3 region has the DNA TGTGCCAGCGGAAACAGGGGGCGGGAGCAGTACTTC.

The chain combines TRBV4-1 with TRBJ1-2; D may be TRBD1 (6 bases). CDR3 length: 15 amino acids. Trimming took 1 base from V and 4 from J, leaving 13 bases between them. The germline V gene has CDR1 MGHRA and CDR2 YSYEKL. The CDR3 region is CASSQGPQGSYGYTF. The CDR3 DNA reads TGCGCCAGCAGCCAAGGCCCACAGGGATCCTATGGCTACACCTTC.

CDR3 in amino acids: CASSRVTRTEAFF. The DNA for the CDR3 is TGTGCCAGCAGTAGGGTTACGAGGACTGAAGCTTTCTTT. V is TRBV6-5 and J is TRBJ1-1; D remains unclear. Germline lookup yields CDR1 MNHEY and CDR2 SVGAGI. The CDR3 sequence is 13 residues long. V was shortened by 5 bases and J by 5 bases, with 12 bases between the two germline ends.

This clonotype has more than one count but fewer than ten. The chain's CDR3 is CASRGETGLGGDSSGANVLTF. CDR3 DNA sequence: TGTGCCAGCAGGGGGGAAACAGGGTTGGGAGGGGATAGCTCTGGGGCCAACGTCCTGACTTTC. This chain uses TRBV27 with TRBJ2-6, with D tentatively TRBD2 (7 bases). V was clipped by 6 bases and J by 0 bases, with 27 bases between them. The CDR3 covers 21 residues. Looked up from germline, CDR1 is MNHEY and CDR2 is SMNVEV (reference sequence).

The genes are TRBV10-3 and TRBJ2-1, with a possible D match to TRBD2 (6 bases). V was cut by 4 bases and J by 1 base, with 14 bases left in between. The CDR3 spans 16 residues. Germline V gene data show CDR1 as ENHRY and CDR2 as SYGVKD. CDR3 sequence (DNA): TGTGCCATCAGTGGACGGTCGGCGGGGTCCTACAATGAGCAGTTCTTC. Translation gives CAISGRSAGSYNEQFF.

This clonotype came up many times. J is TRBJ1-1 and V is TRBV5-1; D remains unclear. The CDR3 runs 14 residues. V lost 1 base and J 1 base, leaving 8 bases between the germline ends. Germline V gene data show CDR1 as SGHRS and CDR2 as YFSETQ. The CDR3 is CASSLRGENTEAFF. In nucleotides, the CDR3 is TGCGCCAGCAGCTTGCGGGGTGAGAACACTGAAGCTTTCTTT.